Each of the 10 T cell receptor beta chains below was sequenced from the same sample in a study of T-cell reconstitution after alpha-beta-depleted transplantation in children. Unique molecular identifiers tagged the TCRbeta library. One entry per CDR3 protein results from TCRdb running MiXCR on the PCR reads. Of around 440,000 distinct CDR3 sequences in the sample, around 16% are singletons; the top ten hold roughly 27%. This specimen consisted of PBMCs, mostly from graft donor cells, obtained 360 days after TCRalphabeta/CD19-depleted stem cell transplant. The receptors originated from a boy younger than two who had a stem cell transplant for Wiskott-Aldrich syndrome, so the T cells may come from the graft donor.

The gene calls are TRBV10-3 and TRBJ2-1, with D tentatively TRBD1 (6 bases). This CDR3 has 15 residues. Trimming pared 4 bases from V and 4 bases from J, leaving 14 bases between. Germline-derived CDR1 and CDR2 are ENHRY and SYGVKD. The CDR3 nucleotides read TGTGCCATCAGTGGGACCGGGACACCATACAATGAGCAGTTCTTC. Protein product: CAISGTGTPYNEQFF.

There are a few counts of this clonotype. The chain couples TRBV29-1 to TRBJ1-1; D gene unclear. CDR1 and CDR2 from the germline V gene are SQVTM and ANQGSEA. The CDR3 contains 13 residues. V lost 3 bases and J lost 0, with 8 bases in between. The CDR3 spells CSVDRLLNTEAFF. DNA of the CDR3: TGCAGCGTTGATCGACTTTTGAACACTGAAGCTTTCTTT.

The table lists this clonotype with a few counts. The V gene is TRBV20-1, the J gene TRBJ2-1; D is unclear. The CDR3 is 11 residues long. Germline values: CDR1 DFQATT, CDR2 SNEGSKA (reference sequence). V lost 3 bases, J lost 10 bases, and 10 bases lay in between. This chain's CDR3 is CSASTVGEQFF. DNA of the CDR3: TGCAGTGCTAGTACAGTTGGAGAGCAGTTCTTC.

This chain connects TRBV7-8 to TRBJ2-7; 7 bases map to TRBD1. This CDR3 has 16 amino acids. With 4 bases clipped from V and 3 bases from J, the junction kept 12 bases outside the gene matches. CDR1 is SGHVS, CDR2 FQNEAQ, per germline. The CDR3 sequence is CASSSALGQPGYEQYF. CDR3 nucleotides: TGTGCCAGCAGCTCGGCCTTGGGACAGCCAGGCTACGAGCAGTACTTC. The full variable domain, in which reference TRBV7-8 and TRBJ2-7 provide the parts outside the CDR3, is GAGVSQSPRYKVAKRGQDVALRCDPISGHVSLFWYQQALGQGPEFLTYFQNEAQLDKSGLPSDRFFAERPEGSVSTLKIQRTQQEDSAVYLCASSSALGQPGYEQYFGPGTRLTVT.

This chain joins TRBV28 and TRBJ2-1; TRBD2 matches at 7 bases. This CDR3 has 15 residues. Germline loops: CDR1 MDHEN, CDR2 SYDVKM. V was pared by 4 bases and J by 1 base, with 4 bases of the junction left unmatched. CDR3 loop: CASSSAGRSYNEQFF. The DNA of the CDR3 is TGTGCCAGCAGTTCAGCGGGGAGGTCCTACAATGAGCAGTTCTTC.

The chain links TRBV10-3 to TRBJ2-2; D tentatively reads TRBD1 or TRBD2 (5 bases each). Looked up from germline, CDR1 is ENHRY and CDR2 is SYGVKD. Trimming cost V 3 bases and J 6 bases, with 14 bases left between them. CDR3 length: 15 amino acids. This chain's CDR3 is CAISDLRRGAGELFF. The CDR3, as DNA: TGTGCCATCAGTGATCTGCGCCGAGGGGCCGGGGAGCTGTTTTTT.

This clonotype was seen a few times. This chain links TRBV6-5 with TRBJ2-7; possible D gene TRBD1, 6 bases. The CDR3 extends over 18 amino acids. Germline V gene lookup returns CDR1 MNHEY and CDR2 SVGAGI. V was clipped by 0 bases and J by 5 bases, with 23 bases between them. This CDR3 is CASSYSPFPSRKGDEQYF. The DNA for the CDR3 is TGTGCCAGCAGTTACTCCCCTTTCCCTAGTCGCAAGGGGGACGAGCAGTACTTC.

This clonotype occurred a few times. The chain carries TRBV7-2 and TRBJ1-3, with unresolved D. The germline V and J ends were trimmed by 0 bases and 4 bases, with 10 bases remaining between them. This CDR3 spans 15 amino acids. CDR1 is SGHTA and CDR2 is FQGNSA in the germline V gene. CDR3 amino acids: CASSLASLRGNTIYF. DNA for the CDR3: TGTGCCAGCAGCTTAGCCTCATTACGGGGAAACACCATATATTTT. Full variable domain (outside the CDR3, taken from reference TRBV7-2 and TRBJ1-3): GAGVSQSPSNKVTEKGKDVELRCDPISGHTALYWYRQSLGQGLEFLIYFQGNSAPDKSGLPSDRFSAERTGGSVSTLTIQRTQQEDSAVYLCASSLASLRGNTIYFGEGSWLTVV.

The chain has TRBV6-6 and TRBJ1-5, with unresolved D. Germline V gene data show CDR1 as MNHNY and CDR2 as SVGAGI (reference sequence). The CDR3 runs 13 residues. V shed 7 bases and J shed 5 bases, with 12 bases lying between them. The CDR3 DNA reads as TGTGCCAGCACCCTGGCAGTAGATCAGCCCCAGCATTTT. It specifies CASTLAVDQPQHF.

The V and J genes are TRBV28 and TRBJ1-5; D is perhaps TRBD1 (6 bases). Trimming took off 3 bases at V and 2 bases at J, with 11 bases between the two ends. This CDR3 has 15 residues. The germline V gene has CDR1 MDHEN and CDR2 SYDVKM. The CDR3 here is CASSLAGDRNQPQHF. CDR3 DNA sequence: TGTGCCAGCAGTTTGGCAGGGGATCGCAATCAGCCCCAGCATTTT.